This passage covers 29 T cell receptor beta chains from one sample sequenced in a study of neoadjuvant anti-PD-1 for oral cavity cancer. Measured with immunoSEQ multiplex PCR; TCRdb has only the in-frame clones, and not every one. The sample consists of under 25,000 clones, 25% to 30% of them appearing once. Time point denoted: after neoadjuvant nivolumab, at surgical resection. The sample in question was tumor tissue, obtained after nivolumab (anti-PD-1) treatment. The origin of the receptors is a person between 40 and 79 years old with oral cavity squamous cell carcinoma.

The chain uses TRBV15 and TRBJ2-3; D is undetermined. V was trimmed by 3 bases and J by 2 bases, leaving 6 bases between them. The length of the CDR3 is 13 residues. CDR1 is LNHNV, CDR2 YYDKDF, per germline (reference sequence). The CDR3 loop reads CATSRDHTDTQYF. Written as DNA, the CDR3 is TGTGCCACCAGCAGGGACCACACAGATACGCAGTATTTT.

This chain links TRBV4-1 with TRBJ2-3; 7 positions match TRBD1. The CDR3 covers 15 residues. The junction had 5 bases not matched to a gene; V was cut back by 5 bases and J by 0 bases. CDR1 MGHRA and CDR2 YSYEKL come from the germline V gene. The CDR3 is CASSAGTASTDTQYF. Here the CDR3 DNA reads TGCGCCAGCAGCGCCGGGACAGCTAGCACAGATACGCAGTATTTT.

The J gene is TRBJ2-7, the V gene TRBV5-1; the D gene could be TRBD1 or TRBD2 (5 bases each). The V and J ends lost 4 bases and 5 bases respectively, with 10 bases between them. Germline V gene sequence: CDR1 SGHRS, CDR2 YFSETQ. The CDR3 sequence is 12 residues long. CDR3 coding DNA: TGCGCCAGCAGCGGGGGTACCCACGAGCAGTACTTC. Amino acids: CASSGGTHEQYF.

V is TRBV30 and J is TRBJ2-1; 7 nucleotides align to TRBD2. Per the germline V gene, CDR1 is GTSNPN and CDR2 is SVGIG (reference sequence). The CDR3 contains 14 residues. The V and J ends lost 2 bases and 3 bases, in that order; junction bases with no gene match: 4. DNA of the CDR3: TGTGCCTGGAGTAACGAGCGGGGCTACAATGAGCAGTTCTTC. Its translation: CAWSNERGYNEQFF. The full variable domain, in which reference TRBV30 and TRBJ2-1 provide the parts outside the CDR3, is SQTIHQWPATLVQPVGSPLSLECTVEGTSNPNLYWYRQAAGRGLQLLFYSVGIGQISSEVPQNLSASRPQDRQFILSSKKLLLSDSGFYLCAWSNERGYNEQFFGPGTRLTVL.

The sample holds a few counts of this clone. Mismatch with germline at one junction end may stem from a read error. The chain couples TRBV29-1 to TRBJ2-5, with a possible D match to TRBD2 (6 bases). The germline V gene encodes CDR1 SQVTM and CDR2 ANQGSEA. This CDR3 contains 10 residues. CDR3 nucleotides: TGCAGCGTTGACCCATGGGGGGACCACTTC. This encodes CSVDPWGDHF. Full variable domain (missing parts from reference TRBV29-1 and TRBJ2-5): SAVISQKPSRDICQRGTSLTIQCQVDSQVTMMFWYRQQPGQSLTLIATANQGSEATYESGFVIDKFPISRPNLTFSTLTVSNMSPEDSSIYLCSVDPWGDHFGPGTRLLVL.

With regard to this clone: Other nucleotide sequences from this sample produce the same CDR3. The rearrangement uses TRBV5-1 and TRBJ2-5; TRBD2 agrees at 12 bases. The germline V gene has CDR1 SGHRS and CDR2 YFSETQ. The CDR3 is made up of 17 amino acids. The V and J ends lost 0 bases and 1 base, in that order; junction bases with no gene match: 4. Here the CDR3 reads CASSLALAGGPQETQYF. CDR3 nucleotides: TGCGCCAGCAGCTTGGCCCTAGCGGGAGGGCCCCAAGAGACCCAGTACTTC.

In its sample, this clone was seen a few times. This chain uses TRBV5-1 with TRBJ1-1; a weak D match, TRBD1 (5 bases). V dropped 3 bases and J dropped 7 bases, with 22 bases sitting between them. The CDR3 length is 16 residues. Germline CDR1 reads SGHRS; CDR2 reads YFSETQ. This CDR3 is CASSSWTAGPGNEAFF. CDR3 coding DNA: TGCGCCAGCAGCTCCTGGACGGCAGGGCCCGGAAATGAAGCTTTCTTT.

The rearrangement joins TRBV27 to TRBJ1-5; the D gene is possibly TRBD1 (6 bases). Germline V gives CDR1 MNHEY, CDR2 SMNVEV (reference sequence). The CDR3 is made up of 14 amino acids. V lost 7 bases and J 6 bases, leaving 16 bases between the germline ends. This CDR3 reads CASNQQGFGQPQHF. DNA of the CDR3: TGTGCCAGCAACCAACAGGGTTTTGGTCAGCCCCAGCATTTT.

J is TRBJ1-2 and V is TRBV5-4; no definite D call. This CDR3 has 13 residues. V dropped 2 bases and J dropped 8 bases, with 13 bases sitting between them. Germline V gene data show CDR1 as SGHNT and CDR2 as YYREEE (reference sequence). CDR3 nucleotides: TGTGCCAGCAGCTTTGGAGTGGAAGGGGGCTACACCTTC. Its protein product is CASSFGVEGGYTF.

This clone has only a few counts. This chain uses TRBV7-3 with TRBJ1-1; D ambiguous. The CDR3 contains 13 residues. Germline-derived CDR1 and CDR2 are SGHTA and FQGTGA. Trimming took 3 bases from V and 1 from J, leaving 6 bases between them. CDR3 DNA sequence: TGTGCCAGCAGCTTTTGGGGGAACACTGAAGCTTTCTTT. As protein: CASSFWGNTEAFF. The full variable domain, with the rest looked up from reference TRBV7-3 and TRBJ1-1, is GAGVSQTPSNKVTEKGKYVELRCDPISGHTALYWYRQSLGQGPEFLIYFQGTGAADDSGLPNDRFFAVRPEGSVSTLKIQRTERGDSAVYLCASSFWGNTEAFFGQGTRLTVV.

CDR3 nucleotides: TGTGCCAGCAGCTCGACTAGCGCCTCCTACGAGCAGTACTTC. Translation gives CASSSTSASYEQYF. The chain couples TRBV7-2 to TRBJ2-7; 8 bases fit TRBD2. Germline CDR1 is SGHTA and CDR2 is FQGNSA. CDR3 length: 14 residues. Trimming at V came to 4 bases and at J to 0 bases, leaving 2 bases not matched to a gene.

The V gene is TRBV7-3, the J gene TRBJ2-2; D remains unclear. The CDR3 runs to 14 residues. Trimming pared 5 bases from V and 0 bases from J, leaving 7 bases between. Per germline, CDR1 SGHTA and CDR2 FQGTGA. The DNA for the CDR3 is TGTGCCAGCAGCAGGGATGCGAACACCGGGGAGCTGTTTTTT. Its translation is CASSRDANTGELFF.

J is TRBJ2-7 and V is TRBV29-1; possibly TRBD1 for D (6 bases). Germline values: CDR1 SQVTM, CDR2 ANQGSEA. Trimming shortened V by 4 bases and J by 10 bases, and 14 bases separated the two germline ends. The CDR3 covers 11 residues. This CDR3 is CSVGDNLRQYF. The CDR3 coding sequence is TGCAGCGTTGGGGACAACCTAAGACAGTACTTC.

By frequency in the sample, this clone is medium-sized. V gene TRBV11-3 combines with J gene TRBJ2-3; D gene uncertain. CDR1 SGHNT and CDR2 YENEEA come from the germline V gene. V was clipped by 1 base and J by 6 bases, with 5 bases between them. This CDR3 region has 12 residues. The CDR3: CASSLVADTQYF. As DNA, the CDR3 is TGTGCCAGCAGCTTAGTGGCCGATACGCAGTATTTT. Full variable domain (outside the CDR3, taken from reference TRBV11-3 and TRBJ2-3): EAGVVQSPRYKIIEKKQPVAFWCNPISGHNTLYWYLQNLGQGPELLIRYENEEAVDDSQLPKDRFSAERLKGVDSTLKIQPAELGDSAVYLCASSLVADTQYFGPGTRLTVL.

The chain has TRBV15 and TRBJ2-3; 7 bases align to TRBD1. With V trimmed by 4 bases and J by 2 bases, 6 bases remained unmatched. This CDR3 region has 15 residues. Germline V gene lookup returns CDR1 LNHNV and CDR2 YYDKDF (reference sequence). The CDR3 region is CATSKTGSPTDTQYF. In nucleotides, the CDR3 is TGTGCCACCAGCAAGACAGGGAGTCCCACAGATACGCAGTATTTT.

This clone has more than one count but fewer than ten. The genes are TRBV6-6 and TRBJ1-5; possibly TRBD1 for D (6 bases). V gave up 5 bases and J gave up 5 bases, with 13 bases separating them. CDR3 size: 14 residues. The germline gives CDR1 MNHNY, CDR2 SVGAGI (reference sequence). DNA of the CDR3: TGTGCCAGCAGTCCCCGGGACACCCATCAGCCCCAGCATTTT. Protein: CASSPRDTHQPQHF.

This clone appeared once. The chain has TRBV5-4 and TRBJ2-7; no clear D. V lost 2 bases and J 1 base, leaving 13 bases between the germline ends. The germline V gene encodes CDR1 SGHNT and CDR2 YYREEE (reference sequence). This CDR3 spans 15 amino acids. DNA for the CDR3: TGTGCCAGCAGCTTCCCTGAAAGGGATTCCTACGAGCAGTACTTC. This translates into CASSFPERDSYEQYF.

The chain employs TRBV5-8 and TRBJ1-1, with D unresolved. The CDR3 covers 13 residues. Trimming removed 1 base at V and 3 bases at J, with 7 bases between. Germline CDR1 and CDR2: SGHTS and YDEGEE. DNA of the CDR3: TGTGCCAGCAGCTTGAGGTGGGACACTGAAGCTTTCTTT. This sequence encodes CASSLRWDTEAFF.

This clone turned up a few times. V is TRBV5-8 and J is TRBJ2-5; unclear D gene. The CDR3 consists of 15 residues. The germline V gene encodes CDR1 SGHTS and CDR2 YDEGEE. The V gene lost 2 bases and the J gene lost 1 base, with 12 bases spanning the gap. Here the CDR3 DNA reads TGTGCCAGCAGCTTCGGCCGGGCCCCCCAAGAGACCCAGTACTTC. It specifies CASSFGRAPQETQYF.

The chain joins TRBV19 to TRBJ1-5; no definite D call. V was trimmed by 3 bases and J by 4 bases, leaving 10 bases between them. The CDR3 consists of 14 residues. CDR1 and CDR2 (germline): LNHDA, SQIVND (reference sequence). The CDR3 nucleotides are TGTGCCAGTAGTATGTACAGCAAAAATCAGCCCCAGCATTTT. This sequence encodes CASSMYSKNQPQHF. Full variable domain (missing parts from reference TRBV19 and TRBJ1-5): DGGITQSPKYLFRKEGQNVTLSCEQNLNHDAMYWYRQDPGQGLRLIYYSQIVNDFQKGDIAEGYSVSREKKESFPLTVTSAQKNPTAFYLCASSMYSKNQPQHFGDGTRLSIL.

The chain combines TRBV29-1 with TRBJ2-7; D is unclear. In germline, CDR1 is SQVTM, CDR2 ANQGSEA. The CDR3 runs to 12 residues. Trimming left V 5 bases short and J 3 bases short, with 11 bases between. CDR3 coding DNA: TGCAGCGTTAGCCTGACTCTCTACGAGCAGTACTTC. Translation gives CSVSLTLYEQYF.

This chain joins TRBV5-8 and TRBJ1-5, with D possibly being TRBD1 (5 bases). Germline CDR1 SGHTS, CDR2 YDEGEE. CDR3 length: 15 amino acids. V dropped 3 bases and J dropped 5 bases, with 15 bases sitting between them. The DNA for the CDR3 is TGTGCCAGCAGCTCCCGGGGGATAGCGTATCAGCCCCAGCATTTT. Residues: CASSSRGIAYQPQHF.

The CDR3 nucleotides read TGTGCCAGCAGTGGCTTAGGAATATCCCGGAACACTGAAGCTTTCTTT. Translating it yields CASSGLGISRNTEAFF. V usage is TRBV6-1 and J usage is TRBJ1-1; D remains unclear. V was shortened by 4 bases and J by 1 base, with 16 bases between the two germline ends. The germline CDR1 and CDR2 sequences are MNHNS and SASEGT. The CDR3 consists of 16 residues.

In its sample, this clone was seen many times. One end of the junction does not line up with germline, which may come from a read error. The chain combines TRBV7-7 with TRBJ2-5; D is unclear. The germline gives CDR1 SSHAT, CDR2 FNYEAQ (reference sequence). This CDR3 has 13 residues. The CDR3: CASTPRLGETQYF. The CDR3 nucleotides read TGTGCTAGCACCCCGAGGCTTGGCGAGACCCAGTACTTC.

Comments on this clone: The same CDR3 arises from other DNA sequences in this sample as well. The rearrangement uses TRBV20-1 and TRBJ2-5; D gene uncertain. Germline lookup yields CDR1 DFQATT and CDR2 SNEGSKA (reference sequence). This CDR3 has 11 residues. V shed 3 bases and J shed 7 bases, with 9 bases lying between them. CDR3: CSASVIGTQYF. CDR3 in DNA: TGCAGTGCTAGCGTCATAGGGACCCAGTACTTC.

This clone has only a few counts. V usage is TRBV5-6 and J usage is TRBJ1-1, with 9 bases that match TRBD1. The CDR3 is 16 amino acids. Germline assignment: CDR1 SGHDT and CDR2 YYEEEE. Germline trimming cut 0 bases from V and 1 base from J; bases unmatched to any gene: 4. CDR3 residues: CASSLAGTGPNTEAFF. The DNA of the CDR3 is TGTGCCAGCAGCTTGGCCGGGACAGGGCCGAACACTGAAGCTTTCTTT.

This chain connects TRBV30 to TRBJ1-2; D might be TRBD1 (5 bases). There are 16 residues in the CDR3. Germline CDR1 reads GTSNPN; CDR2 reads SVGIG (reference sequence). V was clipped by 2 bases and J by 3 bases, with 19 bases between them. The CDR3 sequence is CAWSSQAGRGYYGYTF. DNA for the CDR3: TGTGCCTGGAGTAGTCAGGCGGGTCGGGGCTACTATGGCTACACCTTC.

In this sample, this clone turned up a few times. V and J are TRBV4-1 and TRBJ1-3; D is uncertain. CDR3 size: 16 residues. Germline-derived CDR1 and CDR2 are MGHRA and YSYEKL. The V end was cut by 0 bases, the J end by 0 bases, with 9 bases between. The CDR3 is CASSQDPPSSGNTIYF. Here the CDR3 DNA reads TGCGCCAGCAGCCAAGATCCTCCAAGCTCTGGAAACACCATATATTTT.

The rearrangement links TRBV13 to TRBJ1-2; a weak D match, TRBD1 (5 bases). V lost 6 bases, J lost 4 bases, and 15 bases lay in between. Germline assignment: CDR1 PRHDT and CDR2 FYEKMQ (reference sequence). The CDR3 spans 14 residues. CDR3: CASSVTVTVYGYTF. CDR3 bases: TGTGCCAGCAGTGTTACCGTGACAGTCTATGGCTACACCTTC.